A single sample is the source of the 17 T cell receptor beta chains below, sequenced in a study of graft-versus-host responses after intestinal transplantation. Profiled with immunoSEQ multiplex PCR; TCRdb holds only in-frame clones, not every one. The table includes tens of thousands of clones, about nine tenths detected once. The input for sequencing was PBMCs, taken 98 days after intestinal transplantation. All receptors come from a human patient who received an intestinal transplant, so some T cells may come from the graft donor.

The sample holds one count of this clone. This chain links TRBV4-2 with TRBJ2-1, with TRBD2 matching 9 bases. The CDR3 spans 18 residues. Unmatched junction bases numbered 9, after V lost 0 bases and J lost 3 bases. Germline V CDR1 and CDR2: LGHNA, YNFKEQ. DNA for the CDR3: TGTGCCAGCAGCCAAGAATTACTACCTAGCGGGGTCTACAATGAGCAGTTCTTC. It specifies CASSQELLPSGVYNEQFF.

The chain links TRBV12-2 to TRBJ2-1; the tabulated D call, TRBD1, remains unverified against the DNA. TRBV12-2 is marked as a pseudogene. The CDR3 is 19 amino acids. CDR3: CASRSSWTETLLGYNEQFF. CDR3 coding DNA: TGTGCAAGTCGCTCCAGTTGGACAGAAACCCTATTAGGGTACAATGAGCAGTTCTTC.

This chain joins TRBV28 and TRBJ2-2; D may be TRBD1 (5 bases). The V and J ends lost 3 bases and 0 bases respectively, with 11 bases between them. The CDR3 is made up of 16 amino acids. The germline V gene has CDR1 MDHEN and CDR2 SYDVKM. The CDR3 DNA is TGTGCCAGCAGTTTTGCAGGGCTAGCGAACACCGGGGAGCTGTTTTTT. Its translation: CASSFAGLANTGELFF.

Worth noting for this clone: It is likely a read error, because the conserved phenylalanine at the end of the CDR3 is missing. The CDR3 sequence is CASSRGTAPAEAFL. The CDR3 DNA reads TGTGCCAGCAGTAGGGGGACAGCCCCGGCGGAGGCTTTCCTT. The rearrangement links TRBV9 to TRBJ1-1, with 7 bases that match TRBD1. Germline V gene lookup returns CDR1 SGDLS and CDR2 YYNGEE. This CDR3 has 14 residues. V shed 5 bases, J shed 11 bases, and the junction held 15 bases outside the gene matches.

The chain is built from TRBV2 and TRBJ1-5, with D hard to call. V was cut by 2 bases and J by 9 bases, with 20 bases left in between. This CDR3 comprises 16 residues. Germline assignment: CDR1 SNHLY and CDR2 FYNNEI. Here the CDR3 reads CASSELNLAVLSPQHF. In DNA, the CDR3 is TGTGCCAGCAGTGAATTGAATTTGGCAGTCCTCTCGCCCCAGCATTTT.

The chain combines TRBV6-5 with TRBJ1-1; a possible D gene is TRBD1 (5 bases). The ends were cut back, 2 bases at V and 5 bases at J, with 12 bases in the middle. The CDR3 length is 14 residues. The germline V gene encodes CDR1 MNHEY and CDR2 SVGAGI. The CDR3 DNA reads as TGTGCCAGCAGTTACCAGGGAGTGGGTACTGAAGCTTTCTTT. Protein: CASSYQGVGTEAFF.

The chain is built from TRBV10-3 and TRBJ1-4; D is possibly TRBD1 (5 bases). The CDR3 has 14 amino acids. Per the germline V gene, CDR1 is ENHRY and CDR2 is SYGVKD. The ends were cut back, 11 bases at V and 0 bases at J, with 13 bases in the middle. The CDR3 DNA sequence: TGTGCCGCAGGGTCCGGAGCAACTAATGAAAAACTGTTTTTT. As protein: CAAGSGATNEKLFF.

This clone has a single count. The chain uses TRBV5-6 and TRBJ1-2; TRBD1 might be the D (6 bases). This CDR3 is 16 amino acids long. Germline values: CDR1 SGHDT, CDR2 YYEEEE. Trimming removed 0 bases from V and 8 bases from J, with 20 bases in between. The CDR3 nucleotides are TGTGCCAGCAGCTTGGCCGGAATTCCCGGGGGCGAAGGCTACACCTTC. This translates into CASSLAGIPGGEGYTF.

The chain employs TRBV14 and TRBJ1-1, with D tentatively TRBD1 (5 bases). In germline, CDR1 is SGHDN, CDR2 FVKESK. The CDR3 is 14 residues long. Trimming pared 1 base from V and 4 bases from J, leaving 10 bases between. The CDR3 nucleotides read TGTGCCAGCAGCCAAGTGAGGGGATCCACTGAAGCTTTCTTT. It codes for CASSQVRGSTEAFF. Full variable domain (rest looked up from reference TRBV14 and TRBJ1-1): EAGVTQFPSHSVIEKGQTVTLRCDPISGHDNLYWYRRVMGKEIKFLLHFVKESKQDESGMPNNRFLAERTGGTYSTLKVQPAELEDSGVYFCASSQVRGSTEAFFGQGTRLTVV.

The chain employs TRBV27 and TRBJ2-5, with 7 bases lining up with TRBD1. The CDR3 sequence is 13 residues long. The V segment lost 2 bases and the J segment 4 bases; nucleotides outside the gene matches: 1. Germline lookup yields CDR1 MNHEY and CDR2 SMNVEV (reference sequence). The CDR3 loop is CASSLTGVETQYF. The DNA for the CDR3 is TGTGCCAGCAGTTTAACAGGGGTAGAGACCCAGTACTTC.

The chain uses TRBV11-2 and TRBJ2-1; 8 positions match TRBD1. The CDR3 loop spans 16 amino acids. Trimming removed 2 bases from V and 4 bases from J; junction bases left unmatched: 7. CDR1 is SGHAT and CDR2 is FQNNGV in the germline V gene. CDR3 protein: CASSLIGTGRYNEQFF. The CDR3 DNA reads TGTGCCAGCAGCTTAATCGGGACAGGTCGATACAATGAGCAGTTCTTC.

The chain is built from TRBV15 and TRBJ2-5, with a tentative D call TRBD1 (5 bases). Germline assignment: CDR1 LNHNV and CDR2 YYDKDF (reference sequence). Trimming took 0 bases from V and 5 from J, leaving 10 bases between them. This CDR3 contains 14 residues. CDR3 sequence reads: CATSRDAGSETQYF. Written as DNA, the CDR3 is TGTGCCACCAGCAGAGATGCAGGGTCGGAGACCCAGTACTTC.

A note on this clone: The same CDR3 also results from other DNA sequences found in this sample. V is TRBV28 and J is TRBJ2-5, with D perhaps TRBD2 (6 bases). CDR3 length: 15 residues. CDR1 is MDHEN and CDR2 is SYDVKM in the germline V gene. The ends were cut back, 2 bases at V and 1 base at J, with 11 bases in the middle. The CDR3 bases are TGTGCCAGCAGTTTAAGGCGGGATCTCCAAGAGACCCAGTACTTC. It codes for CASSLRRDLQETQYF.

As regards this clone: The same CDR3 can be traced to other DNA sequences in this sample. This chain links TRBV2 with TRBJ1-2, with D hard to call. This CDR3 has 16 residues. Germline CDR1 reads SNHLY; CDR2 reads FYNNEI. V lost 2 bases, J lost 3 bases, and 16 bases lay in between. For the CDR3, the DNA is TGTGCCAGCAGTGAAAAGGTTGCGGGCCTTGACTATGGCTACACCTTC. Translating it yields CASSEKVAGLDYGYTF.

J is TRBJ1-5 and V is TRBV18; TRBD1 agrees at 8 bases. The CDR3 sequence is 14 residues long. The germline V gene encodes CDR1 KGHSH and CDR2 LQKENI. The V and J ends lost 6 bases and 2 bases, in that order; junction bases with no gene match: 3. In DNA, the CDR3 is TGTGCCAGCTCCCCGACAGGGGGCAATCAGCCCCAGCATTTT. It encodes CASSPTGGNQPQHF.

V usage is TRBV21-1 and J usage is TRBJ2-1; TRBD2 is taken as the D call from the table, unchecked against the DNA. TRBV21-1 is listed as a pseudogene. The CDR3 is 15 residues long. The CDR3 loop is CASSKSSGRWYEQFF. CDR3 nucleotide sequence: TGTGCCAGCAGCAAAAGTAGCGGGAGGTGGTATGAGCAGTTCTTC.

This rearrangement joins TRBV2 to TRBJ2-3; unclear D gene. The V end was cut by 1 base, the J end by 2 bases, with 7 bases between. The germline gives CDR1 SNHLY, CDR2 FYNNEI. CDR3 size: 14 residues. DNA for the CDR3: TGTGCCAGCAGTGAAGTTTCACCCACAGATACGCAGTATTTT. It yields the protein CASSEVSPTDTQYF. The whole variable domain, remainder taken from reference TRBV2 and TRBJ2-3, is EPEVTQTPSHQVTQMGQEVILRCVPISNHLYFYWYRQILGQKVEFLVSFYNNEISEKSEIFDDQFSVERPDGSNFTLKIRSTKLEDSAMYFCASSEVSPTDTQYFGPGTRLTVL.